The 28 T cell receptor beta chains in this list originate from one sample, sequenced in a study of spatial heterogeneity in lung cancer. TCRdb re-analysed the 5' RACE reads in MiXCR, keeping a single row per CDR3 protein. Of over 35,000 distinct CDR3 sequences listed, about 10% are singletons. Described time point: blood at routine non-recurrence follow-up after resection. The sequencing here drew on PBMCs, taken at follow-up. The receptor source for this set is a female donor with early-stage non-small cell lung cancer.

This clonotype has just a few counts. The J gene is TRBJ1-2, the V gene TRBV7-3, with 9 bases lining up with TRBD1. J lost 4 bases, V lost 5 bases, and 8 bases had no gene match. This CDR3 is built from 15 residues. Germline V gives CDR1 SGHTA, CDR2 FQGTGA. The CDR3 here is CASSPYPTGGYGYTF. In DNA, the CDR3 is TGTGCCAGCAGCCCCTACCCGACAGGGGGCTATGGCTACACCTTC.

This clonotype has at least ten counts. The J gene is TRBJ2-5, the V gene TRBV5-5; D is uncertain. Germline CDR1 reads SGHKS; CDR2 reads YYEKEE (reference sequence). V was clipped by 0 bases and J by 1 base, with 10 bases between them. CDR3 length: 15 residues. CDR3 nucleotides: TGTGCCAGCAGCTTGGGCGATGGTGGCCAAGAGACCCAGTACTTC. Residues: CASSLGDGGQETQYF.

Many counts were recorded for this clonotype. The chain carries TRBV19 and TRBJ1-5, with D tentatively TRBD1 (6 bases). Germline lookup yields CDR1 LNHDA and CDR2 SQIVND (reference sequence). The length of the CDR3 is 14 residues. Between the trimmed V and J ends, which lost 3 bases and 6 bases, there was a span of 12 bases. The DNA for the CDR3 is TGTGCCAGTAGTATTTCAGGGGATGCTCAGCCCCAGCATTTT. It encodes CASSISGDAQPQHF.

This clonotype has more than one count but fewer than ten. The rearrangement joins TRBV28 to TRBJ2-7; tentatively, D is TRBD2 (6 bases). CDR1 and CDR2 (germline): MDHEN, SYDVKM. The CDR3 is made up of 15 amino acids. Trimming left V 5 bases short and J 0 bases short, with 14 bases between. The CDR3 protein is CASSALGGNSYEQYF. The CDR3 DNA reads TGTGCCAGCAGTGCTTTGGGGGGTAACTCCTACGAGCAGTACTTC.

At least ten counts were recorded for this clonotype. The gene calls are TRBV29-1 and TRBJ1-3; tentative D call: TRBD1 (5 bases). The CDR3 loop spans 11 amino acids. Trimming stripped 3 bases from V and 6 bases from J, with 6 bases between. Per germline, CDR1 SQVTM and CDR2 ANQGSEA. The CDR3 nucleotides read TGCAGCGTTGACAGGGTAAACACCATATATTTT. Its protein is CSVDRVNTIYF. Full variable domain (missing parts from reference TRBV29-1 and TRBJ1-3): SAVISQKPSRDICQRGTSLTIQCQVDSQVTMMFWYRQQPGQSLTLIATANQGSEATYESGFVIDKFPISRPNLTFSTLTVSNMSPEDSSIYLCSVDRVNTIYFGEGSWLTVV.

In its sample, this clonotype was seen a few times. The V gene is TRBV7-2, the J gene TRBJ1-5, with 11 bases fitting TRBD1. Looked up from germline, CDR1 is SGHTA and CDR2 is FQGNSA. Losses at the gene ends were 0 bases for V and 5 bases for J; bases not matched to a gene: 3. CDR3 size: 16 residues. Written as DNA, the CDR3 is TGTGCCAGCAGCTTAGCGGGGACAGGGGGGCATCAGCCCCAGCATTTT. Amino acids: CASSLAGTGGHQPQHF.

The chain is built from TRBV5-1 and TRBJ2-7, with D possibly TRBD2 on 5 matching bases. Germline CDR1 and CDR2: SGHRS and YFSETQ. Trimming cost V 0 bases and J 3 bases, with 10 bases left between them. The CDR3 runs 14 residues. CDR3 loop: CASSLAEGNYEQYF. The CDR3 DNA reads TGCGCCAGCAGCTTGGCCGAGGGAAACTACGAGCAGTACTTC. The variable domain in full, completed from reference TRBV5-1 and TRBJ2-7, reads KAGVTQTPRYLIKTRGQQVTLSCSPISGHRSVSWYQQTPGQGLQFLFEYFSETQRNKGNFPGRFSGRQFSNSRSEMNVSTLELGDSALYLCASSLAEGNYEQYFGPGTRLTVT.

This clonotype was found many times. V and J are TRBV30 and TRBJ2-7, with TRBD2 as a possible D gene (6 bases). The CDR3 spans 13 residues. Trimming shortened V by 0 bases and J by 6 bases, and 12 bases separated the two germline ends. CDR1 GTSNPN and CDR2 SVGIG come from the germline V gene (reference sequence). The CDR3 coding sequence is TGTGCCTGGAGTGTACTTCTGGGAGGCGAGCAGTACTTC. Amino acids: CAWSVLLGGEQYF.

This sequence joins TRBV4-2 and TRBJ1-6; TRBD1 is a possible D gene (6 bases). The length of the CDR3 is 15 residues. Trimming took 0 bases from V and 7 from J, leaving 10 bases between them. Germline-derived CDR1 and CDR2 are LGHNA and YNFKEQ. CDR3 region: CASSQDGQSNSPLHF. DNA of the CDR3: TGTGCCAGCAGCCAAGATGGACAGAGCAATTCACCCCTCCACTTT.

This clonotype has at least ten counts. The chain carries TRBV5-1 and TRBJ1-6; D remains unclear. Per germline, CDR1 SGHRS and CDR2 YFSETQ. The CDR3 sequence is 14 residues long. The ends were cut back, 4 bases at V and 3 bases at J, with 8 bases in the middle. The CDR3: CASSLGNYNSPLHF. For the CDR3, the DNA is TGCGCCAGCAGCCTCGGAAACTATAATTCACCCCTCCACTTT.

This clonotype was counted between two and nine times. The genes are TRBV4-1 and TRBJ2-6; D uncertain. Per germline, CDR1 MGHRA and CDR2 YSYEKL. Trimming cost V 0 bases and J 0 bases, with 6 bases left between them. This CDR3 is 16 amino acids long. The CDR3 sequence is CASSQESVSGANVLTF. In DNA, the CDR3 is TGCGCCAGCAGCCAAGAGTCAGTCTCTGGGGCCAACGTCCTGACTTTC.

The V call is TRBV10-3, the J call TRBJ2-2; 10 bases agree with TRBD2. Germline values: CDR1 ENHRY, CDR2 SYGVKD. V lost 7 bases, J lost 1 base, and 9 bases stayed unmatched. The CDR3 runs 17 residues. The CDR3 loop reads CAINSPSGGLNTGELFF. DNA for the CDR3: TGTGCCATCAACTCGCCTAGCGGGGGCCTGAACACCGGGGAGCTGTTTTTT.

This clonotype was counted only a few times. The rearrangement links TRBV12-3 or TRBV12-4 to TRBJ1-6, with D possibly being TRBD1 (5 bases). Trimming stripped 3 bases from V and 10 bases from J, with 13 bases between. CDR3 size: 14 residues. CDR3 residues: CASSLGLEASPLHF. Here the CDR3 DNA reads TGTGCCAGCAGTTTGGGGCTTGAGGCGTCACCCCTCCACTTT.

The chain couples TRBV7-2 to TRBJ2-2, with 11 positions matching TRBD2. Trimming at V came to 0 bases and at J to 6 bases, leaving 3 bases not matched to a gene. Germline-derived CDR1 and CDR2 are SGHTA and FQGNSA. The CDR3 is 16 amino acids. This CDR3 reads CASSLALAGDSGELFF. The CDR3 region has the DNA TGTGCCAGCAGCTTAGCACTAGCGGGGGATTCCGGGGAGCTGTTTTTT.

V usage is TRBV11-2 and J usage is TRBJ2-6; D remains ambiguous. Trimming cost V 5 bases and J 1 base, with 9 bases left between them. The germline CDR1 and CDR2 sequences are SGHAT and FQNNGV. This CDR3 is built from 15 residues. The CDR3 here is CASSEQVSGANVLTF. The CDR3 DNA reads TGTGCCAGCAGCGAACAAGTTTCTGGGGCCAACGTCCTGACTTTC.

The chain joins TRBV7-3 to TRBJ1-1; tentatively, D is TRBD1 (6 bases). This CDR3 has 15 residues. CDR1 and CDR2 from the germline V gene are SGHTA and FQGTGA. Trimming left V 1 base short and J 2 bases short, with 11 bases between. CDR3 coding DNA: TGTGCCAGCAGCTTAATGCCAGGGGCAAACACTGAAGCTTTCTTT. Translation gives CASSLMPGANTEAFF.

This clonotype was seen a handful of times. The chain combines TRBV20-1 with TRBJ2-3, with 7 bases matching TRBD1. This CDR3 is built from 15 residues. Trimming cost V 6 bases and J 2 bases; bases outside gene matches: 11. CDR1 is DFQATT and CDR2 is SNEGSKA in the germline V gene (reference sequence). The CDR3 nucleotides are TGCAGTGCACTGAACCGACAGGGCGACACAGATACGCAGTATTTT. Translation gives CSALNRQGDTDTQYF.

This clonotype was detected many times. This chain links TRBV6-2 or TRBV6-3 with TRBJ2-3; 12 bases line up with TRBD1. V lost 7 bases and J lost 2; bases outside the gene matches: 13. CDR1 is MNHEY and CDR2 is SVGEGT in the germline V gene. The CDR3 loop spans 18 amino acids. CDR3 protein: CASNLLLGTGGNTDTQYF. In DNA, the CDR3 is TGTGCCAGCAACCTACTTCTCGGGACAGGGGGCAACACAGATACGCAGTATTTT.

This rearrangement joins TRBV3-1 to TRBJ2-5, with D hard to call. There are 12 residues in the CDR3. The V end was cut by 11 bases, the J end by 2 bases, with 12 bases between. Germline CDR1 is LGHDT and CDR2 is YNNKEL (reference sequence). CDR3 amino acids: CAVSKKQETQYF. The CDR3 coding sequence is TGTGCCGTCTCAAAAAAACAAGAGACCCAGTACTTC.

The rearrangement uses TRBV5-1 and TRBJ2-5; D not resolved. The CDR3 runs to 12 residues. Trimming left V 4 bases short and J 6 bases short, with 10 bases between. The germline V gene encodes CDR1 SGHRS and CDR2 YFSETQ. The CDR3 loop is CASSEPPQTQYF. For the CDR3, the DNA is TGCGCCAGCAGCGAACCCCCCCAGACCCAGTACTTC.

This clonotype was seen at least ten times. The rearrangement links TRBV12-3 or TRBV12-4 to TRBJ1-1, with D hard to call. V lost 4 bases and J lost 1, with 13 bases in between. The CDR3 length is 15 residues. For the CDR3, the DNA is TGTGCCAGCAGTTCTCGGATGCGGTCGAACACTGAAGCTTTCTTT. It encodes CASSSRMRSNTEAFF.

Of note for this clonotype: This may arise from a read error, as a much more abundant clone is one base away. The chain's CDR3 is CVSVQGNSPLHF. CDR3 DNA: TGTGTCAGCGTCCAGGGTAATTCACCCCTCCACTTT. The chain employs TRBV28 and TRBJ1-6; possible D gene TRBD1, 5 bases. This CDR3 is 12 amino acids long. CDR1 is MDHEN, CDR2 SYDVKM, per germline.

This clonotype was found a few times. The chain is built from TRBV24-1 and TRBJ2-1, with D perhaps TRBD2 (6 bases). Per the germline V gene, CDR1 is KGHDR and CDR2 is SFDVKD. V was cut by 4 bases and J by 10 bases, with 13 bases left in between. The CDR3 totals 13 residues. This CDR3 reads CATSDRLEKEQFF. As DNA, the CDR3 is TGTGCCACCAGTGACCGACTAGAGAAGGAGCAGTTCTTC.

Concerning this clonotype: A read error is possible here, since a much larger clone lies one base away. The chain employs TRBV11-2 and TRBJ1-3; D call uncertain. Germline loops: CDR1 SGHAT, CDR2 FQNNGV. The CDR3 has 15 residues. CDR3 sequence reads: CASSYTRVMGNTMYF. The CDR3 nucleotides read TGTGCCAGCAGCTACACGCGGGTTATGGGAAACACCATGTATTTT.

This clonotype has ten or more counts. CDR3 in amino acids: CASIRTGPTEAFF. The CDR3 coding sequence is TGTGCCAGCATCCGGACAGGGCCCACTGAAGCTTTCTTT. The chain joins TRBV6-1 to TRBJ1-1; TRBD1 matches 8 bases. The CDR3 length is 13 residues. The germline CDR1 and CDR2 sequences are MNHNS and SASEGT. Trimming at V came to 7 bases and at J to 4 bases, leaving 5 bases not matched to a gene.

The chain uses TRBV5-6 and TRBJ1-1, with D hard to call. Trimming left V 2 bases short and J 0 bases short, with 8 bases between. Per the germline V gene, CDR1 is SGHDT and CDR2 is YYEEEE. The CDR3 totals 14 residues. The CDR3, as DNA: TGTGCCAGCAGCTTCAGAGGGTTGAACACTGAAGCTTTCTTT. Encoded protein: CASSFRGLNTEAFF.

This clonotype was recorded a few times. The CDR3 protein is CASSWVGNTEAFF. The CDR3 nucleotides read TGTGCCAGCAGTTGGGTAGGAAACACTGAAGCTTTCTTT. The rearrangement links TRBV6-2 or TRBV6-3 to TRBJ1-1; the D is unclear. Per the germline V gene, CDR1 is MNHEY and CDR2 is SVGEGT. Trimming shortened V by 4 bases and J by 2 bases, and 8 bases separated the two germline ends. CDR3 length equals 13 residues.

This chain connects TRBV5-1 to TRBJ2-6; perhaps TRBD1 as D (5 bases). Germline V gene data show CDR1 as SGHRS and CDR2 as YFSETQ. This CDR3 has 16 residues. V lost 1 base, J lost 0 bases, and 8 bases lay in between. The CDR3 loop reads CASSLPTGSGANVLTF. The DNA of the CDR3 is TGCGCCAGCAGCTTGCCCACAGGCTCTGGGGCCAACGTCCTGACTTTC.